This T cell receptor (beta chain) stems from a study of CD8 T cells in ankylosing spondylitis (dated by TCRdb to 2015 to 2018). Study-level background: The study set out to find disease-linked TCR variants by profiling T cell receptor beta repertoires in ankylosing spondylitis patients and healthy donors. The full study cohort was made up of approximately 24 ankylosing spondylitis patients and about a hundred healthy donors. Samples of peripheral blood were taken, and for ankylosing spondylitis patients, synovial fluid was collected as well.

CDR1 and CDR2 (LNHNV, YYDKDF) derive from the germline V gene (reference sequence). For this chain, trimming is 5 bases at the V end and 2 bases at the J end, and the number of junction bases without a gene match is 10. CDR3 length: 18 amino acids, cysteine to phenylalanine. Just the 54-base CDR3 DNA is kept, in frame starting at base 1. On this clonotype: The clone's antigen remains unknown. There are no base qualities to consult, and no much larger clone falls within one base.

Study-level results and caveats: The disease-linked clones had a CD8+ phenotype and were found at relatively low frequencies in peripheral blood. A TCR beta motif made up of several highly homologous amino acid variants appeared to be characteristic of blood from ankylosing spondylitis patients. Some TCR beta motif variants had previously been reported in synovial fluid and blood of reactive arthritis patients, which suggested common disease-initiation mechanisms. Significant enrichment of the disease-linked clones was reported in matched synovial fluid samples from ankylosing spondylitis patients.

These reads were obtained on an Illumina HiSeq 2500. Quantitative 5'-RACE with molecular barcodes was used to prepare TCR beta libraries. Per the source publication's procedure: A new computational method based on a probabilistic model of VDJ rearrangement was used to identify disease-linked TCR variants. Through fastp at Q25 and MiXCR, TCRdb rebuilt clones from the public reads, retaining in-frame beta chains. When rows share a CDR3 protein, they turn into one entry using the most common DNA and genes. TCRdb, not the original authors, processed these V and J calls. The sample includes more than 150,000 distinct CDR3 sequences, with 9.5% to 15% observed a single time. The ten top clones hold 16% of the sample.

The TCR originated in a male donor with ankylosing spondylitis or in good health (not recorded which). The sample was blood, either unsorted or a sorted T cell fraction (not recorded which). The rearrangement joined TRBV15 to TRBJ2-2; a stretch of 11 junction bases matches TRBD1. In nucleotide form, the sequence is TGTGCCACCAGCCCCTACAGGGACAGGGGGGCTAACACCGGGGAGCTGTTTTTT. It translates as CATSPYRDRGANTGELFF.